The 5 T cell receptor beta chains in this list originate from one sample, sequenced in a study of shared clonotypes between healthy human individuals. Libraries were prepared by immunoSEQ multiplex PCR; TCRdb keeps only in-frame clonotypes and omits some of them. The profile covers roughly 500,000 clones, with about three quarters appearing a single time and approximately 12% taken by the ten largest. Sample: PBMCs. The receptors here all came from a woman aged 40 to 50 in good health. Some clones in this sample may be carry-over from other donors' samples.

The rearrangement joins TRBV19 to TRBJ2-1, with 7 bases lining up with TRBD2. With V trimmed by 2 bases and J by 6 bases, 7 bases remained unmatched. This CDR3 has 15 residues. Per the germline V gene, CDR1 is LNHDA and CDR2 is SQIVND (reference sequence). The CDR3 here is CASSIRPSGANEQFF. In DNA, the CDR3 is TGTGCCAGTAGTATACGGCCTAGCGGAGCCAATGAGCAGTTCTTC.

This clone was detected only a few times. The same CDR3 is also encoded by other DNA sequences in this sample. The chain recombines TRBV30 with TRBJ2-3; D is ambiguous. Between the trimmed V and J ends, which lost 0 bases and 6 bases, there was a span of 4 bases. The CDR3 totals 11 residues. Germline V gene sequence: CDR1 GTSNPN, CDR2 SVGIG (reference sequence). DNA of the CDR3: TGTGCCTGGAGTGTAGGTGATACGCAGTATTTT. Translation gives CAWSVGDTQYF.

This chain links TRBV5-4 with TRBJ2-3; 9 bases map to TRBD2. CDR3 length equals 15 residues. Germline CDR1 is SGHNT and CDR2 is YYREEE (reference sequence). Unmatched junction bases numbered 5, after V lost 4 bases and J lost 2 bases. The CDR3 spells CASSPSGRNTDTQYF. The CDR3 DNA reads TGTGCCAGCAGCCCCAGCGGGAGGAACACAGATACGCAGTATTTT.

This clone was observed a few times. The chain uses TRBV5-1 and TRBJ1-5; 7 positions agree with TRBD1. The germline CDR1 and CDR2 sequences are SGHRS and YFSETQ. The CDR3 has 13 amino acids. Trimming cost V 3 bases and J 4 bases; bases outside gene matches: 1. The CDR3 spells CASSYRGNQPQHF. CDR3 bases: TGCGCCAGCAGCTACAGGGGTAATCAGCCCCAGCATTTT.

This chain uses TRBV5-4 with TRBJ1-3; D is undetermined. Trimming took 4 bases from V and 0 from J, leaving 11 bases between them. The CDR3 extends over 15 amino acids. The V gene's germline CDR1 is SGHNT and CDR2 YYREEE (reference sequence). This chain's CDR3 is CASSKDAYSGNTIYF. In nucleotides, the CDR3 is TGTGCCAGCAGCAAGGACGCCTACTCTGGAAACACCATATATTTT. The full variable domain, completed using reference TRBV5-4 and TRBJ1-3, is ETGVTQSPTHLIKTRGQQVTLRCSSQSGHNTVSWYQQALGQGPQFIFQYYREEENGRGNFPPRFSGLQFPNYSSELNVNALELDDSALYLCASSKDAYSGNTIYFGEGSWLTVV.